Below, 9 T cell receptor beta chains from the same sample are listed, as sequenced in a study of cytomegalovirus exposure and HLA in healthy donors. The primer mix had 60 Vbeta and 13 Jbeta primers. TCRdb keeps only in-frame clones here, not all; method: immunoSEQ multiplex PCR. Here the sample spans around 180,000 clones, 70% to 85% being singletons. The sequenced sample consisted of PBMCs. The origin of the receptors is a girl aged 2-10 years in good health and CMV-seropositive.

In DNA form, the CDR3 reads TGTGCCAGCAGCCCCCCCAGTTCAGATACGCAGTATTTT. Translated: CASSPPSSDTQYF. The genes are TRBV7-9 and TRBJ2-3; D remains unclear. The ends were cut back, 5 bases at V and 4 bases at J, with 10 bases in the middle. The CDR3 has 13 amino acids. Germline CDR1 is SEHNR and CDR2 is FQNEAQ (reference sequence).

V and J are TRBV27 and TRBJ2-3, with 9 nucleotides matching TRBD2. This CDR3 has 14 residues. Germline V gene sequence: CDR1 MNHEY, CDR2 SMNVEV (reference sequence). V lost 5 bases to trimming and J lost 4 bases; unmatched junction nucleotides: 4. This CDR3 is CASSELAGADTQYF. The CDR3 region has the DNA TGTGCCAGCAGTGAACTAGCGGGTGCAGATACGCAGTATTTT.

The chain recombines TRBV7-9 with TRBJ2-3; 13 bases match TRBD2. V lost 1 base to trimming and J lost 5 bases; unmatched junction nucleotides: 0. Germline-derived CDR1 and CDR2 are SEHNR and FQNEAQ (reference sequence). The length of the CDR3 is 15 residues. In DNA, the CDR3 is TGTGCCAGCAGCTTAGGACTAGCGGGAGGAGATACGCAGTATTTT. The encoded protein is CASSLGLAGGDTQYF. Filled out from reference TRBV7-9 and TRBJ2-3, the complete variable domain reads DTGVSQNPRHKITKRGQNVTFRCDPISEHNRLYWYRQTLGQGPEFLTYFQNEAQLEKSRLLSDRFSAERPKGSFSTLEIQRTEQGDSAMYLCASSLGLAGGDTQYFGPGTRLTVL.

V and J are TRBV6-1 and TRBJ2-7; D gene unclear. Between the trimmed V and J ends, which lost 4 bases and 3 bases, there was a span of 25 bases. The CDR3 length is 18 residues. Germline V gives CDR1 MNHNS, CDR2 SASEGT. The CDR3 region has the DNA TGTGCCAGCAGTGGGTTCACCCTTTCGGGTTCACCGGACTACGAGCAGTACTTC. Protein: CASSGFTLSGSPDYEQYF.

This clone was observed once. The junction does not match germline at one end; this may be a read error. Other DNA sequences of this sample code for an identical CDR3. The chain is built from TRBV30 and TRBJ1-1; TRBD1 might be the D (6 bases). The CDR3 length is 13 residues. From germline, CDR1 is GTSNPN and CDR2 SVGIG (reference sequence). CDR3 loop: CATSKTGNTEAFF. Written as DNA, the CDR3 is TGTGCCACCTCCAAGACAGGTAACACTGAGGCTTTCTTT.

V usage is TRBV27 and J usage is TRBJ1-2, with D unresolved. The CDR3 has 15 amino acids. Trimming left V 5 bases short and J 3 bases short, with 16 bases between. The germline gives CDR1 MNHEY, CDR2 SMNVEV (reference sequence). The CDR3 loop reads CASSSGVGGHYGYTF. The CDR3 DNA is TGTGCCAGCAGTAGCGGGGTAGGAGGGCACTATGGCTACACCTTC.

The rearrangement joins TRBV14 to TRBJ1-6, with a weak D call TRBD1 (6 bases). This CDR3 is 15 amino acids long. V shed 1 base and J shed 10 bases, with 14 bases lying between them. Germline CDR1 is SGHDN and CDR2 is FVKESK. The DNA of the CDR3 is TGTGCCAGCAGCCAAGTACAGGGTGGGCACTCACCCCTCCACTTT. Protein sequence: CASSQVQGGHSPLHF.

This clone was observed a single time. V gene TRBV29-1 combines with J gene TRBJ2-2, with no clear D. The CDR3 totals 12 residues. Trimming stripped 5 bases from V and 4 bases from J, with 8 bases between. Germline V gives CDR1 SQVTM, CDR2 ANQGSEA. In DNA form, the CDR3 reads TGCAGCGTTACCCGGGTCACCGGGGAGCTGTTTTTT. This encodes CSVTRVTGELFF.

This clone was observed a few times. The chain uses TRBV10-2 and TRBJ2-7; no clear D gene. V was trimmed by 4 bases and J by 4 bases, leaving 11 bases between them. Germline-derived CDR1 and CDR2 are WSHSY and SAAADI. The CDR3 is 13 residues long. The CDR3 bases are TGCGCCAGCAGTGGGATACTCGGGTACGAGCAGTACTTC. It encodes CASSGILGYEQYF.